What follows are 23 T cell receptor beta chains derived from one specimen sequenced in a study of T cell responses to AZD1222 COVID-19 vaccine. Profiling relied on immunoSEQ multiplex PCR, and the TCRdb table lists in-frame clones only, not all of them. Of about 140,000 clones in the sample, roughly 89% were seen once. This specimen consisted of peripheral blood, obtained on day 0 of AZD1222 vaccination. These receptors originate from an adult in good health.

The chain recombines TRBV28 with TRBJ1-6; 9 nucleotides agree with TRBD1. Germline CDR1 MDHEN, CDR2 SYDVKM. Unmatched junction bases numbered 6, after V lost 3 bases and J lost 0 bases. The CDR3 length is 18 residues. The CDR3 coding sequence is TGTGCCAGCAGTTTGGTCGGACAGGGGATCTCCTATAATTCACCCCTCCACTTT. Translated, it gives CASSLVGQGISYNSPLHF.

The rearrangement joins TRBV19 to TRBJ1-6, with D possibly being TRBD1 (6 bases). Germline CDR1 is LNHDA and CDR2 is SQIVND (reference sequence). V was shortened by 3 bases and J by 9 bases, with 15 bases between the two germline ends. This CDR3 is 15 amino acids long. The CDR3 nucleotides are TGTGCCAGTAGTATCCGGACAGAACCAGGTTCACCCCTCCACTTT. Translated, it gives CASSIRTEPGSPLHF.

The rearrangement uses TRBV29-1 and TRBJ2-1, with D perhaps TRBD1 or TRBD2 (5 bases each). With 4 bases removed from V and 6 bases from J, the gap between germline ends came to 13 bases. The CDR3 covers 13 residues. Germline CDR1 is SQVTM and CDR2 is ANQGSEA. The CDR3 coding sequence is TGCAGCGTTGCTTTGGGGGTGGGCAATGAGCAGTTCTTC. Residues: CSVALGVGNEQFF.

This clone has just one count. The germline gene is not matched at one end of the junction; a read error may be the cause. This chain joins TRBV7-7 and TRBJ2-7; the D is unclear. CDR3 size: 13 residues. Per germline, CDR1 SSHAT and CDR2 FNYEAQ (reference sequence). Written as DNA, the CDR3 is TGTGCTAGCAGCTTAGTGAGTTTTGGCGAGCAGTACTTC. Its translation: CASSLVSFGEQYF.

The V and J genes are TRBV16 and TRBJ2-3; possibly TRBD2 for D (5 bases). CDR1 and CDR2 (germline): KGHSY, FQNENV. V lost 4 bases and J 2 bases, leaving 10 bases between the germline ends. The CDR3 loop spans 14 amino acids. CDR3 nucleotide sequence: TGTGCCAGCAGCCGAGGGTCAAACACAGATACGCAGTATTTT. It specifies CASSRGSNTDTQYF.

The chain links TRBV18 to TRBJ1-2; no clear D gene. Germline V gives CDR1 KGHSH, CDR2 LQKENI. CDR3 length: 14 amino acids. The V end was cut by 1 base, the J end by 4 bases, with 10 bases between. The chain's CDR3 is CASSPLWAFYGYTF. CDR3 coding DNA: TGTGCCAGCTCACCACTTTGGGCCTTCTATGGCTACACCTTC.

J is TRBJ1-4 and V is TRBV5-1; D call uncertain. There are 14 residues in the CDR3. V was cut by 2 bases and J by 4 bases, with 9 bases left in between. The germline gives CDR1 SGHRS, CDR2 YFSETQ. This chain's CDR3 is CASSLEQYNEKLFF. The CDR3 DNA is TGCGCCAGCAGCTTAGAACAGTATAATGAAAAACTGTTTTTT.

This rearrangement joins TRBV4-1 to TRBJ2-7; D call uncertain. Germline V gene lookup returns CDR1 MGHRA and CDR2 YSYEKL. The CDR3 is made up of 13 amino acids. V shed 3 bases and J shed 1 base, with 7 bases lying between them. In nucleotides, the CDR3 is TGCGCCAGCAGCCAGATAGGGTCCTACGAGCAGTACTTC. Translating it yields CASSQIGSYEQYF.

The rearrangement uses TRBV28 and TRBJ2-2; maybe TRBD2 (6 bases). This CDR3 region has 14 residues. The V end lost 6 bases, the J end lost 6 bases, and 14 bases lay between the germline ends. The germline V gene has CDR1 MDHEN and CDR2 SYDVKM. The CDR3 reads CASSQHPGAGELFF. CDR3 DNA sequence: TGTGCCAGCAGCCAACACCCGGGGGCCGGGGAGCTGTTTTTT. Full variable domain (rest looked up from reference TRBV28 and TRBJ2-2): DVKVTQSSRYLVKRTGEKVFLECVQDMDHENMFWYRQDPGLGLRLIYFSYDVKMKEKGDIPEGYSVSREKKERFSLILESASTNQTSMYLCASSQHPGAGELFFGEGSRLTVL.

For the CDR3, the DNA is TGTGCCAGCAGCTTAACGGACGATAACACCGGGGAGCTGTTTTTT. Its translation: CASSLTDDNTGELFF. The chain joins TRBV7-6 to TRBJ2-2; D gene unclear. Trimming stripped 2 bases from V and 2 bases from J, with 9 bases between. Per the germline V gene, CDR1 is SGHVS and CDR2 is FNYEAQ. This CDR3 has 15 amino acids.

The rearrangement uses TRBV21-1 and TRBJ1-2. TRBV21-1 is deemed a pseudogene. CDR3 length equals 16 residues. CDR3 DNA: TGTGCCAGCAGCCCAAGCCCGGGCCCAGCTAACTATGGCTACACCTTC. It translates to CASSPSPGPANYGYTF.

This rearrangement joins TRBV5-1 to TRBJ1-1, with 10 bases fitting TRBD1. V lost 1 base to trimming and J lost 6 bases; unmatched junction nucleotides: 12. The germline V gene has CDR1 SGHRS and CDR2 YFSETQ. The CDR3 covers 17 residues. The CDR3 DNA reads TGCGCCAGCAGCTTGAAGGCTGAAAGGGACAGGGGACCTGAAGCTTTCTTT. It specifies CASSLKAERDRGPEAFF. Drawing the rest from reference TRBV5-1 and TRBJ1-1, the complete variable domain is KAGVTQTPRYLIKTRGQQVTLSCSPISGHRSVSWYQQTPGQGLQFLFEYFSETQRNKGNFPGRFSGRQFSNSRSEMNVSTLELGDSALYLCASSLKAERDRGPEAFFGQGTRLTVV.

This chain uses TRBV11-2 with TRBJ1-6, with 7 bases aligning to TRBD1. V dropped 5 bases and J dropped 0; count of bases not matched to a gene: 1. CDR3 size: 15 residues. Germline lookup yields CDR1 SGHAT and CDR2 FQNNGV. The CDR3 region has the DNA TGTGCCAGCAGCCAGGGGGTCTCCTATAATTCACCCCTCCACTTT. This translates into CASSQGVSYNSPLHF. The entire variable domain, with the rest obtained from reference TRBV11-2 and TRBJ1-6, is as follows: EAGVAQSPRYKIIEKRQSVAFWCNPISGHATLYWYQQILGQGPKLLIQFQNNGVVDDSQLPKDRFSAERLKGVDSTLKIQPAKLEDSAVYLCASSQGVSYNSPLHFGNGTRLTVT.

This chain connects TRBV28 to TRBJ1-2; no reliable D call. V lost 5 bases and J 1 base, leaving 14 bases between the germline ends. CDR3 length equals 15 residues. Germline-derived CDR1 and CDR2 are MDHEN and SYDVKM. CDR3 in DNA: TGTGCCAGCAGTCGTAGTCAGAACTATAACTATGGCTACACCTTC. Its protein product is CASSRSQNYNYGYTF.

J is TRBJ2-7 and V is TRBV29-1; the D call may be TRBD1 or TRBD2 (5 bases each). The CDR3 is 11 residues long. Germline-derived CDR1 and CDR2 are SQVTM and ANQGSEA. The ends were cut back, 7 bases at V and 9 bases at J, with 16 bases in the middle. The CDR3 reads CSAENPGAQYF. CDR3 sequence (DNA): TGCAGCGCGGAGAATCCCGGGGCGCAGTACTTC.

The genes are TRBV25-1 and TRBJ2-7; tentatively, D is TRBD1 or TRBD2 (5 bases each). Germline V CDR1 and CDR2: MGHDK, SYGVNS. With 6 bases removed from V and 6 bases from J, the gap between germline ends came to 12 bases. The CDR3 has 12 residues. The CDR3 DNA sequence: TGTGCCAGCAGAAGGGACGGCGCCGAGCAGTACTTC. It is translated as CASRRDGAEQYF.

This clone was picked up one time. The chain has TRBV18 and TRBJ1-5, with unresolved D. Germline V lookup: CDR1 KGHSH, CDR2 LQKENI. CDR3 length: 13 residues. The V end was cut by 3 bases, the J end by 7 bases, with 10 bases between. The CDR3 spells CASSPLGSQPQHF. CDR3 DNA sequence: TGTGCCAGCTCACCGTTGGGTAGCCAGCCCCAGCATTTT.

Comment on this clone: A single base separates this from a much larger clone, so it may be a read error. The same CDR3 arises from other DNA sequences in this sample as well. V gene TRBV4-1 combines with J gene TRBJ2-4; 8 bases align to TRBD2. There are 16 residues in the CDR3. CDR1 MGHRA and CDR2 YSYEKL come from the germline V gene. Trimming cost V 0 bases and J 0 bases; bases outside gene matches: 1. The CDR3 is CASSQDSGVAKNIQYF. The CDR3 region has the DNA TGCGCCAGCAGCCAAGATAGCGGGGTAGCCAAAAACATTCAGTACTTC.

The V call is TRBV7-8, the J call TRBJ2-3, with D perhaps TRBD1 (6 bases). The V gene's germline CDR1 is SGHVS and CDR2 FQNEAQ. This CDR3 contains 13 residues. With 5 bases removed from V and 9 bases from J, the gap between germline ends came to 15 bases. CDR3 residues: CASSITGWGTQYF. CDR3 coding DNA: TGTGCCAGCAGCATCACAGGGTGGGGCACGCAGTATTTT.

This chain connects TRBV27 to TRBJ1-1; no definite D call. This CDR3 is built from 14 residues. V lost 3 bases to trimming and J lost 2 bases, with 10 bases between them. The germline CDR1 and CDR2 sequences are MNHEY and SMNVEV (reference sequence). The CDR3 region has the DNA TGTGCCAGCAGTTTTGGTTGGGGAAACACTGAAGCTTTCTTT. This translates into CASSFGWGNTEAFF.

This chain links TRBV3-1 (or the pseudogene TRBV3-2) with TRBJ2-5; TRBD2 aligns across 10 bases. With V trimmed by 0 bases and J by 5 bases, 3 bases remained unmatched. Germline CDR1 and CDR2: LGHDT and YNNKEL (reference sequence). The CDR3 has 15 amino acids. CDR3 loop: CASSQELAGRETQYF. CDR3 DNA sequence: TGTGCCAGCAGCCAAGAACTAGCGGGAAGGGAGACCCAGTACTTC.

Of note for this clone: One end of the junction varies from germline; a read error may be responsible. This specimen includes other DNA sequences encoding the same CDR3. The chain employs TRBV5-4 and TRBJ2-7; D is ambiguous. This CDR3 is 15 amino acids long. Germline V gene sequence: CDR1 SGHNT, CDR2 YYREEE (reference sequence). CDR3 protein: CASSPPKGDSYEQYF. The CDR3 DNA reads as TGTGCCAGCAGCCCCCCAAAGGGCGACTCCTACGAACAGTACTTC.

The V call is TRBV30, the J call TRBJ1-3; TRBD1 is a possible D gene (6 bases). Germline V gene data show CDR1 as GTSNPN and CDR2 as SVGIG (reference sequence). The germline V and J ends were trimmed by 2 bases and 0 bases, with 11 bases remaining between them. The CDR3 totals 15 residues. CDR3 bases: TGTGCCTGGAGTTTAGGACAGTTCTCTGGAAACACCATATATTTT. This codes for CAWSLGQFSGNTIYF.